A single sample is the source of the 14 T cell receptor beta chains below, sequenced in a study of T-cell reconstitution after alpha-beta-depleted transplantation in children. The TCRbeta library incorporated unique molecular identifiers. TCRdb called the PCR reads again in MiXCR, with one record for every CDR3 protein. Seen here are about 360,000 distinct CDR3 sequences, 13% observed once, and the top ten hold 3.5% to 4.5%. Source: PBMCs, taken from the stem cell graft. Receptors originate from a human donor who donated a stem cell graft to a child with Fanconi anemia.

This clonotype was seen repeatedly, ten times or more. The gene calls are TRBV6-2 or TRBV6-3 and TRBJ2-7, with 8 bases lining up with TRBD1. The CDR3 sequence is 12 residues long. Germline V gene sequence: CDR1 MNHEY, CDR2 SVGEGT. Trimming removed 6 bases from V and 4 bases from J; junction bases left unmatched: 2. The CDR3 protein is CASSWTGYEQYV. As DNA, the CDR3 is TGTGCCAGCAGCTGGACAGGGTACGAGCAGTACGTC.

There are a few counts of this clonotype. The chain is built from TRBV11-2 and TRBJ2-7, with 7 bases lining up with TRBD1. Germline CDR1 is SGHAT and CDR2 is FQNNGV. The CDR3 consists of 15 residues. V was clipped by 0 bases and J by 1 base; unmatched bases: 3. The CDR3 region has the DNA TGTGCCAGCAGCTTAGATCTCAGGGGGTCCTACGAGCAGTACTTC. Translating gives CASSLDLRGSYEQYF. Full variable domain (remainder filled in from reference TRBV11-2 and TRBJ2-7): EAGVAQSPRYKIIEKRQSVAFWCNPISGHATLYWYQQILGQGPKLLIQFQNNGVVDDSQLPKDRFSAERLKGVDSTLKIQPAKLEDSAVYLCASSLDLRGSYEQYFGPGTRLTVT.

The V gene is TRBV6-1, the J gene TRBJ1-2; no definite D call. V lost 3 bases, J lost 5 bases, and 16 bases lay in between. Per the germline V gene, CDR1 is MNHNS and CDR2 is SASEGT. The CDR3 contains 15 residues. CDR3 protein: CASSDKARNPYGYTF. CDR3 coding DNA: TGTGCCAGCAGTGATAAGGCCAGGAACCCATATGGCTACACCTTC.

V usage is TRBV7-8 and J usage is TRBJ2-2; D call uncertain. The CDR3 is 16 amino acids. Trimming left V 5 bases short and J 6 bases short, with 19 bases between. Germline CDR1 and CDR2: SGHVS and FQNEAQ. CDR3 protein: CASSPNLLDLAGELFF. In DNA, the CDR3 is TGTGCCAGCAGCCCCAACCTTTTAGACCTCGCCGGGGAGCTGTTTTTT. The variable domain in full, with the rest retrieved from reference TRBV7-8 and TRBJ2-2, is GAGVSQSPRYKVAKRGQDVALRCDPISGHVSLFWYQQALGQGPEFLTYFQNEAQLDKSGLPSDRFFAERPEGSVSTLKIQRTQQEDSAVYLCASSPNLLDLAGELFFGEGSRLTVL.

This clonotype was seen more than once but under ten times. The V and J genes are TRBV20-1 and TRBJ2-3, with TRBD2 matching 8 bases. This CDR3 comprises 14 residues. CDR1 is DFQATT, CDR2 SNEGSKA, per germline (reference sequence). V shed 2 bases and J 2 bases; nucleotides not matched to a gene: 3. The CDR3 sequence is CSARLSGDTDTQYF. CDR3 DNA: TGCAGTGCTAGACTTAGCGGGGACACAGATACGCAGTATTTT.

This clonotype was detected ten times or more. In DNA, the CDR3 is TGTGCCACCAGCAAAGGGAGCTCCTACAATGAGCAGTTCTTC. Translating gives CATSKGSSYNEQFF. The gene calls are TRBV15 and TRBJ2-1; perhaps TRBD2 as D (5 bases). Germline CDR1 LNHNV, CDR2 YYDKDF (reference sequence). This CDR3 has 14 amino acids. The V end lost 4 bases, the J end lost 0 bases, and 7 bases lay between the germline ends.

This clonotype was found many times. The V gene is TRBV29-1, the J gene TRBJ1-2; 8 bases agree with TRBD1. The CDR3 is made up of 12 amino acids. V lost 5 bases, J lost 8 bases, and 7 bases stayed unmatched. CDR1 is SQVTM, CDR2 ANQGSEA, per germline. The CDR3 spells CSVSDRVMGYTF. The CDR3 DNA sequence: TGCAGCGTTTCGGACAGGGTAATGGGCTACACCTTC.

This clonotype was counted a few times. CDR3 residues: CASAGVAGPTGELFF. The CDR3 nucleotides read TGTGCCAGCGCGGGTGTGGCAGGGCCCACCGGGGAGCTGTTTTTT. This chain uses TRBV12-3 or TRBV12-4 with TRBJ2-2; tentatively, D is TRBD1 or TRBD2 (5 bases each). The CDR3 is 15 amino acids. Trimming took 8 bases from V and 4 from J, leaving 17 bases between them.

The J gene is TRBJ1-2, the V gene TRBV12-3 or TRBV12-4; the D is unclear. With 4 bases removed from V and 5 bases from J, the gap between germline ends came to 11 bases. This CDR3 contains 13 residues. CDR3 in DNA: TGTGCCAGCAGTTCAGAGGGCTTGTATGGCTACACCTTC. It specifies CASSSEGLYGYTF.

This chain joins TRBV12-3 or TRBV12-4 and TRBJ1-4; D not resolved. The V gene lost 7 bases and the J gene lost 3 bases, with 15 bases spanning the gap. The CDR3 spans 15 residues. The CDR3 spells CASNKLEGPNEKLFF. The CDR3 nucleotides read TGTGCCAGCAACAAATTGGAGGGTCCTAATGAAAAACTGTTTTTT.

The chain links TRBV7-7 to TRBJ2-2; D call uncertain. This CDR3 contains 16 residues. Germline V lookup: CDR1 SSHAT, CDR2 FNYEAQ (reference sequence). Trimming took 5 bases from V and 2 from J, leaving 15 bases between them. The chain's CDR3 is CASSTTGAGNTGELFF. The CDR3 DNA reads as TGTGCCAGCAGCACCACTGGAGCAGGAAACACCGGGGAGCTGTTTTTT.

This rearrangement joins TRBV3-1 to TRBJ2-5; no clear D. The V end was cut by 4 bases, the J end by 1 base, with 13 bases between. Per the germline V gene, CDR1 is LGHDT and CDR2 is YNNKEL (reference sequence). This CDR3 has 15 residues. CDR3 loop: CASSPTPSSQETQYF. The CDR3 region has the DNA TGTGCCAGCAGCCCAACCCCTAGTTCCCAAGAGACCCAGTACTTC.

A few counts support this clonotype. The gene calls are TRBV7-8 and TRBJ2-5, with TRBD2 matching 7 bases. V gave up 5 bases and J gave up 4 bases; unmatched junction bases: 7. The CDR3 is made up of 14 amino acids. Germline V gene data show CDR1 as SGHVS and CDR2 as FQNEAQ. The CDR3, as DNA: TGTGCCAGCAGCGTACTAGCGAGCGGAGAGACCCAGTACTTC. Translated, it gives CASSVLASGETQYF. The full variable domain, with the rest looked up from reference TRBV7-8 and TRBJ2-5, is GAGVSQSPRYKVAKRGQDVALRCDPISGHVSLFWYQQALGQGPEFLTYFQNEAQLDKSGLPSDRFFAERPEGSVSTLKIQRTQQEDSAVYLCASSVLASGETQYFGPGTRLLVL.

The J gene is TRBJ1-5, the V gene TRBV12-3 or TRBV12-4, with 7 bases fitting TRBD1. The V gene end was trimmed by 1 base and the J gene end by 7 bases; junction bases not matched to a gene: 13. The CDR3 spans 17 residues. The CDR3 region is CASSLGSRKGAGQPQHF. CDR3 coding DNA: TGTGCCAGCAGTTTAGGGTCGAGAAAGGGGGCAGGGCAGCCCCAGCATTTT.